This paragraph reports one T cell receptor (beta chain). The data stem from a study of blood T cell repertoires in COVID-19. Original processing methods: Reference gene primer amplification gave estimated nucleated cell counts. TCRdb's copy holds only in-frame clones and misses some; the assay was immunoSEQ multiplex PCR. That table supplies the V and J calls and clone size; D and trimming were determined from the DNA. Of under 300,000 clones in the sample, around 84% are singletons; the top ten hold 3% to 4%. CDR3 length: 15 amino acids. Germline CDR1 and CDR2: MDHEN and SYDVKM. Between the trimmed V and J ends, which lost 1 base and 8 bases, there was a span of 14 bases.

The specimen sequenced was peripheral blood. The chain couples TRBV28 to TRBJ1-4, with a weak D call TRBD1 (5 bases). The clonotype originates from a woman between 18 and 29 years old with acute or convalescent COVID-19. As DNA, the CDR3 is TGTGCCAGCAGTTTATTTGGGCAGGGCGGCGAAAAACTGTTTTTT. Residues: CASSLFGQGGEKLFF.